Presented here are 32 T cell receptor beta chains from one specimen sequenced in a study of T cells after yellow fever vaccination. One entry per CDR3 protein, called by TCRdb with MiXCR from the 5' RACE reads. This table has about 340,000 distinct CDR3 sequences, roughly 4% appearing once. The input for sequencing was PBMCs, taken 5 days after the yellow fever booster vaccination. The receptors derive from a man younger than 35 who received the YFV17D yellow fever vaccine.

CDR3 protein: CASRPRQGGGETQYF. DNA of the CDR3: TGTGCCAGCAGGCCTCGTCAGGGGGGCGGAGAGACCCAGTACTTC. The V and J genes are TRBV6-5 and TRBJ2-5; weak D call: TRBD1 (7 bases). Trimming pared 6 bases from V and 4 bases from J, leaving 18 bases between. CDR3 length: 15 amino acids. CDR1 and CDR2 from the germline V gene are MNHEY and SVGAGI.

There are a few counts of this clonotype. This chain links TRBV18 with TRBJ1-2, with unresolved D. Germline CDR1 KGHSH, CDR2 LQKENI. The CDR3 is 12 amino acids. V lost 1 base, J lost 8 bases, and 8 bases lay in between. The CDR3 nucleotides read TGTGCCAGCTCACCACGACCCGTCGGCTACACCTTC. Protein sequence: CASSPRPVGYTF.

V and J are TRBV4-3 and TRBJ2-2; D gene unclear. Germline V lookup: CDR1 LGHNA, CDR2 YSLEER. This CDR3 is built from 17 residues. V dropped 0 bases and J dropped 4 bases, with 15 bases sitting between them. This CDR3 is CASSQEIPSTSTGELFF. The CDR3 nucleotides are TGCGCCAGCAGCCAAGAAATTCCGTCAACAAGCACCGGGGAGCTGTTTTTT.

This clonotype was seen many times. The chain joins TRBV7-2 to TRBJ1-5; D might be TRBD1 (6 bases). V was shortened by 5 bases and J by 11 bases, with 16 bases between the two germline ends. The CDR3 is 13 amino acids. Germline-derived CDR1 and CDR2 are SGHTA and FQGNSA. The CDR3 sequence is CASSVRGDQAQHF. The CDR3 DNA reads TGTGCCAGCAGCGTAAGGGGGGATCAAGCCCAGCATTTT.

The chain recombines TRBV5-4 with TRBJ2-7; TRBD2 agrees at 14 bases. Germline assignment: CDR1 SGHNT and CDR2 YYREEE (reference sequence). Losses at the gene ends were 5 bases for V and 0 bases for J; bases not matched to a gene: 10. The CDR3 covers 18 residues. Here the CDR3 reads CASSSGTSGGPSSYEQYF. The CDR3 DNA follows: TGTGCCAGCAGTTCCGGGACTAGCGGGGGCCCTAGCTCCTACGAGCAGTACTTC. Using reference TRBV5-4 and TRBJ2-7 for the parts outside the CDR3, the full variable domain is ETGVTQSPTHLIKTRGQQVTLRCSSQSGHNTVSWYQQALGQGPQFIFQYYREEENGRGNFPPRFSGLQFPNYSSELNVNALELDDSALYLCASSSGTSGGPSSYEQYFGPGTRLTVT.

This clonotype was picked up many times. The chain has TRBV20-1 and TRBJ2-5, with a weak D call TRBD2 (5 bases). This CDR3 contains 20 residues. V dropped 2 bases and J dropped 0 bases, with 28 bases sitting between them. Per germline, CDR1 DFQATT and CDR2 SNEGSKA (reference sequence). CDR3 DNA sequence: TGCAGTGCTAGACTCGGGGATCGGGCCGAACATAGAAGGTACCAAGAGACCCAGTACTTC. Its protein is CSARLGDRAEHRRYQETQYF.

This clonotype showed up just a few times. This sequence joins TRBV4-1 and TRBJ2-3, with TRBD2 identical over 7 bases. There are 16 residues in the CDR3. The ends lost 2 bases at V and 3 bases at J; junction bases unmatched: 8. Germline V CDR1 and CDR2: MGHRA, YSYEKL. The CDR3 is CASSQYGDYITDTQYF. DNA of the CDR3: TGCGCCAGCAGCCAATATGGGGACTACATTACAGATACGCAGTATTTT.

V and J are TRBV6-1 and TRBJ2-5; possible D gene TRBD1, 6 bases. The germline V gene encodes CDR1 MNHNS and CDR2 SASEGT. Trimming took 2 bases from V and 3 from J, leaving 16 bases between them. The CDR3 has 16 residues. The CDR3 DNA reads TGTGCCAGCAGTGAATTTATCGGGTCAGGGGAAGAGACCCAGTACTTC. Protein: CASSEFIGSGEETQYF.

This clonotype was counted between two and nine times. The chain employs TRBV12-3 or TRBV12-4 and TRBJ2-1; D not resolved. V was trimmed by 3 bases and J by 4 bases, leaving 4 bases between them. The length of the CDR3 is 12 residues. DNA of the CDR3: TGTGCCAGCAGTTTTAGGTACAATGAGCAGTTCTTC. Encoded protein: CASSFRYNEQFF.

The chain links TRBV7-3 to TRBJ2-3, with 11 nucleotides matching TRBD2. The V gene's germline CDR1 is SGHTA and CDR2 FQGTGA. Trimming took 5 bases from V and 6 from J; bases not matched to a gene: 10. The CDR3 runs 16 residues. The CDR3, as DNA: TGTGCCAGCAGCATCCCGACTAGCGGGGTTTCGGATACGCAGTATTTT. Translation: CASSIPTSGVSDTQYF. The full variable domain, completed using reference TRBV7-3 and TRBJ2-3, is GAGVSQTPSNKVTEKGKYVELRCDPISGHTALYWYRQSLGQGPEFLIYFQGTGAADDSGLPNDRFFAVRPEGSVSTLKIQRTERGDSAVYLCASSIPTSGVSDTQYFGPGTRLTVL.

This clonotype was detected a few times. This chain links TRBV7-6 with TRBJ2-7, with D unresolved. Per germline, CDR1 SGHVS and CDR2 FNYEAQ. V shed 3 bases and J shed 4 bases, with 16 bases lying between them. This CDR3 spans 15 amino acids. Here the CDR3 reads CASSFSVDGKYEQYF. CDR3 DNA sequence: TGTGCCAGCAGCTTTTCCGTGGATGGAAAGTACGAGCAGTACTTC.

The CDR3 DNA is TGTGCCAGCAGTACGGACTCAGCCACAGATACGCAGTATTTT. This codes for CASSTDSATDTQYF. This chain uses TRBV7-3 with TRBJ2-3; the D gene is possibly TRBD2 (5 bases). This CDR3 has 14 amino acids. Deletions cut 6 bases from V and 2 bases from J, with 12 bases between. The V gene's germline CDR1 is SGHTA and CDR2 FQGTGA.

The V and J genes are TRBV7-2 and TRBJ2-3, with D hard to call. Germline CDR1 and CDR2: SGHTA and FQGNSA. Trimming cost V 5 bases and J 7 bases, with 10 bases left between them. The CDR3 contains 12 residues. CDR3 nucleotide sequence: TGTGCCAGCAGCGCAGTTACGAATACGCAGTATTTT. It specifies CASSAVTNTQYF.

This clonotype turned up a few times. This chain joins TRBV3-1 and TRBJ2-1; the D gene is possibly TRBD1 (7 bases). Germline CDR1 reads LGHDT; CDR2 reads YNNKEL (reference sequence). This CDR3 has 18 amino acids. Trimming cost V 1 base and J 8 bases, with 24 bases left between them. The CDR3 DNA is TGTGCCAGCAGCCAAGTCCAAATGAGTGGCAGGGGGGCGGATGAGCAGTTCTTC. It yields the protein CASSQVQMSGRGADEQFF.

This chain uses TRBV5-1 with TRBJ2-3; D gene unclear. The CDR3 runs 13 residues. V was trimmed by 3 bases and J by 4 bases, leaving 9 bases between them. CDR1 and CDR2 (germline): SGHRS, YFSETQ. The CDR3 protein is CASSSYPPDTQYF. The CDR3 nucleotides read TGCGCCAGCAGCTCCTACCCTCCAGATACGCAGTATTTT.

The chain employs TRBV4-1 and TRBJ2-1; D is uncertain. Germline V gene lookup returns CDR1 MGHRA and CDR2 YSYEKL. With 0 bases removed from V and 15 bases from J, the gap between germline ends came to 21 bases. This CDR3 region has 15 residues. CDR3 in DNA: TGCGCCAGCAGCCAAGATTTATGGGGAACCCCAGCCCGGTTCTTC. It encodes CASSQDLWGTPARFF.

This clonotype was counted at least ten times. The chain employs TRBV20-1 and TRBJ1-2, with D possibly matching TRBD1 (5 bases). The CDR3 loop spans 13 amino acids. Trimming shortened V by 0 bases and J by 4 bases, and 9 bases separated the two germline ends. Looked up from germline, CDR1 is DFQATT and CDR2 is SNEGSKA (reference sequence). The CDR3 DNA sequence: TGCAGTGCTAGAGACAGGGCGGGCTATGGCTACACCTTC. Amino acid sequence: CSARDRAGYGYTF.

This clonotype was detected a few times. The chain couples TRBV20-1 to TRBJ2-3, with 9 bases fitting TRBD2. CDR1 and CDR2 (germline): DFQATT, SNEGSKA (reference sequence). CDR3 length: 15 residues. V shed 5 bases and J 7 bases; nucleotides not matched to a gene: 13. CDR3 loop: CSAGTSGFPLHTQYF. CDR3 DNA sequence: TGCAGTGCTGGAACTAGCGGGTTCCCCCTACATACGCAGTATTTT.

This clonotype was seen only a few times. V and J are TRBV6-6 and TRBJ2-5; possible D gene TRBD2, 6 bases. The ends were cut back, 3 bases at V and 5 bases at J, with 10 bases in the middle. This CDR3 is 13 amino acids long. Germline V gene lookup returns CDR1 MNHNY and CDR2 SVGAGI (reference sequence). The CDR3 region is CASSYPSAETQYF. The CDR3 coding sequence is TGTGCCAGCAGTTATCCTAGCGCTGAGACCCAGTACTTC.

In its sample, this clonotype was seen many times. This chain uses TRBV7-2 with TRBJ1-6; 7 positions match TRBD1. This CDR3 has 15 residues. Trimming removed 1 base from V and 10 bases from J; junction bases left unmatched: 7. The germline CDR1 and CDR2 sequences are SGHTA and FQGNSA. CDR3 sequence reads: CASSLEPTGRSPLHF. CDR3 in DNA: TGTGCCAGCAGCTTAGAGCCGACAGGGAGATCACCCCTCCACTTT.

This clonotype was observed a few times. The J gene is TRBJ2-2, the V gene TRBV11-2; 7 bases match TRBD1. V gave up 5 bases and J gave up 5 bases; unmatched junction bases: 14. Looked up from germline, CDR1 is SGHAT and CDR2 is FQNNGV. The CDR3 is 17 residues long. The CDR3 DNA reads TGTGCCAGCAGCCTGTCTCCGGGGACAGTCGGAACCGGGGAGCTGTTTTTT. It is translated as CASSLSPGTVGTGELFF.

There are many counts of this clonotype. The chain couples TRBV27 to TRBJ1-4, with 9 nucleotides matching TRBD1. J gave up 5 bases and V 6 bases, and 7 bases lay outside the gene matches. The germline V gene encodes CDR1 MNHEY and CDR2 SMNVEV (reference sequence). CDR3 length: 15 amino acids. CDR3 bases: TGTGCCAGCAGCAAACAGGGGGCTCGCAATGAAAAACTGTTTTTT. Its protein product is CASSKQGARNEKLFF.

This clonotype was recorded a few times. V gene TRBV20-1 combines with J gene TRBJ1-2; TRBD1 agrees at 7 bases. V shed 0 bases and J 7 bases; nucleotides not matched to a gene: 5. This CDR3 is 13 amino acids long. Germline-derived CDR1 and CDR2 are DFQATT and SNEGSKA (reference sequence). This CDR3 is CSARDFRGSGYTF. CDR3 DNA: TGCAGTGCTAGAGATTTCAGGGGGAGTGGCTACACCTTC.

The CDR3 DNA reads TGCGCCAGCAGCTCCGGGGGGCGGTACACCGGGGAGCTGTTTTTT. Translated: CASSSGGRYTGELFF. The chain uses TRBV5-1 and TRBJ2-2, with D possibly being TRBD2 (7 bases). The CDR3 loop spans 15 amino acids. The V end lost 3 bases, the J end lost 3 bases, and 12 bases lay between the germline ends. Germline-derived CDR1 and CDR2 are SGHRS and YFSETQ.

CDR3 residues: CSVPGGYGYTF. The DNA for the CDR3 is TGCAGCGTTCCGGGGGGCTATGGCTACACCTTC. The V call is TRBV29-1, the J call TRBJ1-2; D perhaps matches TRBD1 (5 bases). The germline V gene has CDR1 SQVTM and CDR2 ANQGSEA. Trimming stripped 5 bases from V and 4 bases from J, with 8 bases between. The CDR3 has 11 residues.

J is TRBJ2-7 and V is TRBV10-1; 8 nucleotides agree with TRBD1. The CDR3 has 13 amino acids. V dropped 2 bases and J dropped 3; count of bases not matched to a gene: 0. Germline V gene data show CDR1 as WNHNN and CDR2 as SYGVQD (reference sequence). The CDR3 DNA is TGCGCCAGCAGTGAGACAGGGGGCTACGAGCAGTACTTC. It is translated as CASSETGGYEQYF.

This clonotype occurred a few times. This chain connects TRBV4-1 to TRBJ2-2, with a weak D call TRBD1 (6 bases). The CDR3 consists of 15 residues. Trimming left V 3 bases short and J 1 base short, with 9 bases between. Germline V gives CDR1 MGHRA, CDR2 YSYEKL. CDR3 sequence (DNA): TGCGCCAGCAGCCAGGGGGCCTTGAACACCGGGGAGCTGTTTTTT. It specifies CASSQGALNTGELFF.

This clonotype came up many times. V is TRBV12-3 or TRBV12-4 and J is TRBJ2-1, with a possible D match to TRBD2 (5 bases). Trimming pared 6 bases from V and 10 bases from J, leaving 7 bases between. CDR3 length: 10 residues. The CDR3 nucleotides read TGTGCCAGCAGCTCGGGGGAGCAGTTCTTC. Translating it yields CASSSGEQFF.

A single count supports this clonotype. The V call is TRBV18, the J call TRBJ2-5; no clear D. The CDR3 totals 13 residues. The germline V and J ends were trimmed by 3 bases and 5 bases, with 10 bases remaining between them. The V gene's germline CDR1 is KGHSH and CDR2 LQKENI. The CDR3 nucleotides are TGTGCCAGCTCACCGCCCTTGAGGGAGACCCAGTACTTC. Translated: CASSPPLRETQYF.

This clonotype was seen many times. The rearrangement joins TRBV6-5 to TRBJ1-3; D call uncertain. The germline CDR1 and CDR2 sequences are MNHEY and SVGAGI. The CDR3 totals 16 residues. V was clipped by 5 bases and J by 0 bases, with 14 bases between them. The CDR3 spells CASSVSQRASGNTIYF. In DNA, the CDR3 is TGTGCCAGCAGTGTCTCACAGAGGGCCTCTGGAAACACCATATATTTT.

This clonotype was observed many times. This chain joins TRBV5-1 and TRBJ2-3; D is unclear. Trimming cost V 4 bases and J 2 bases, with 11 bases left between them. The CDR3 has 14 amino acids. The germline CDR1 and CDR2 sequences are SGHRS and YFSETQ. This CDR3 is CASSPAEVTDTQYF. Here the CDR3 DNA reads TGCGCCAGCAGCCCGGCCGAGGTCACAGATACGCAGTATTTT. The full variable domain, in which reference TRBV5-1 and TRBJ2-3 provide the parts outside the CDR3, is KAGVTQTPRYLIKTRGQQVTLSCSPISGHRSVSWYQQTPGQGLQFLFEYFSETQRNKGNFPGRFSGRQFSNSRSEMNVSTLELGDSALYLCASSPAEVTDTQYFGPGTRLTVL.

This clonotype was seen a few times. The chain couples TRBV3-1 to TRBJ1-6; TRBD1 might be the D (6 bases). The CDR3 length is 15 residues. V lost 0 bases, J lost 9 bases, and 12 bases lay in between. Germline CDR1 and CDR2: LGHDT and YNNKEL (reference sequence). The CDR3 nucleotides read TGTGCCAGCAGCCAAGACCCGGCAGGGGTTTCACCCCTCCACTTT. It codes for CASSQDPAGVSPLHF.